This T cell receptor (beta chain) was identified during a study of regulatory T cells in long-lasting Graves disease. Remarks on this clonotype: Its antigen is as yet unknown.

This CDR3 has 14 amino acids. Trimming cost V 3 bases and J 4 bases; bases outside gene matches: 6. CDR1 and CDR2 (germline): SGDLS, YYNGEE. Arm-PCR of CDR3 regions and iRepertoire HTBI primers were the basis on which TCR beta libraries were built. One entry per CDR3 protein, called by TCRdb with MiXCR from the multiplex PCR reads. The data show approximately 490,000 distinct CDR3 sequences, 15% to 20% seen once. The time point denotes: newly diagnosed GD, antithyroid drugs for less than 3 months. The TCR library used RNA extracted from PBMCs. Overall study results and limits: TRBV28, TRBJ1-2 and TRBJ2-5 were segments that persistent disease favored. More public clonotypes were shared by persistent patients (2,741) than by new patients (approximately 1,000).

These data also formed part of another study, on T cells in Graves' hyperthyroidism and ophthalmopathy. From that report: When ophthalmopathy did not progress within 18 months, Graves' hyperthyroidism was considered stable. Most thyroid clonotypes with frequency above 0.001 were detected in blood.

The receptor's source is a man aged 40-55 years with Graves disease. Sequences were derived from peripheral blood mononuclear cells (PBMCs), sampled at new diagnosis, from a patient treated with antithyroid drugs. The chain is built from TRBV9 and TRBJ1-2, with TRBD1 matching over 7 bases. The CDR3 DNA is TGTGCCAGCAGCGCCAGGGGGTTGGCCTATGGCTACACCTTC. Amino acid sequence: CASSARGLAYGYTF.